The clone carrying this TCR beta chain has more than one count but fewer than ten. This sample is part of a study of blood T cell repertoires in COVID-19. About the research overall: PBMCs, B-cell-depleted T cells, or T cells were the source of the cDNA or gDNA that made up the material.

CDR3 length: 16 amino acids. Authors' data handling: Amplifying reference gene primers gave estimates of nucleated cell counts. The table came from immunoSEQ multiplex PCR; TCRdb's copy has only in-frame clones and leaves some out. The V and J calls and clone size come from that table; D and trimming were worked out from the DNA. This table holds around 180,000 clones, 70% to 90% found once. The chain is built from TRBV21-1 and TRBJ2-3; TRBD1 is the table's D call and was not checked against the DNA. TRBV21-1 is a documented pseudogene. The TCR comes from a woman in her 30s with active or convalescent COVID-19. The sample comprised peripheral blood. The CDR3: CASSALWEQGADTQYF. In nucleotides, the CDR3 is TGTGCCAGCAGCGCTCTTTGGGAACAGGGGGCAGATACGCAGTATTTT.